The rows below give T cell receptor beta chains drawn from one sample of a study of T-cell reconstitution after alpha-beta-depleted transplantation in children. TCRdb re-analysed the PCR reads in MiXCR, keeping a single row per CDR3 protein. The sample contains about 610,000 distinct CDR3 sequences, about 10% of which appear only once. The starting material was PBMCs from the stem cell graft donor, obtained from the stem cell graft. Source of these receptors: a human donor who donated a stem cell graft to a child with acute myeloid leukemia. CDR3s include the opening cysteine and the closing phenylalanine or tryptophan.

length	V	J	CDR3
20	TRBV7-2	TRBJ2-5	CASSLVRGRGLAGGQETQYF
17	TRBV11-2	TRBJ2-2	CASSWRPGQGGTGELFF
15	TRBV12-3/TRBV12-4	TRBJ2-3	CASRSTGGGADTQYF
13	TRBV12-3/TRBV12-4	TRBJ2-1	CASTSGVLNEQFF
12	TRBV14	TRBJ1-1	CASSGPTGEAFF
15	TRBV6-1	TRBJ2-7	CASNTQRLERYEQYF
17	TRBV7-9	TRBJ2-5	CASSPPPVGGVVETQYF
12	TRBV29-1	TRBJ2-7	CSVRGESGEQYF
16	TRBV7-7	TRBJ2-1	CASSLGRQGAYNEQFF
15	TRBV24-1	TRBJ2-1	CATSAPTGLDNEQFF
15	TRBV5-1	TRBJ2-1	CASNGLAGGYNEQFF
16	TRBV5-5	TRBJ1-1	CASSRTDSPQNTEAFF
13	TRBV11-1	TRBJ1-2	CASSLDQHGGYTF
13	TRBV2	TRBJ2-7	CASSGGRTYEQYF
13	TRBV20-1	TRBJ2-4	CSARGPQYWIQYF
16	TRBV20-1	TRBJ2-7	CCPQSVGDPASYEQYF
19	TRBV7-2	TRBJ2-7	CASSPRGGTARSNTYEQYF
15	TRBV5-1	TRBJ2-1	CASRQGTSGYNEQFF
15	TRBV19	TRBJ1-2	CASGTGAVQDYGYTF
14	TRBV7-2	TRBJ1-2	CASSVLGGNYGYTF
14	TRBV6-5	TRBJ2-7	CASSYKRENYEQYF
17	TRBV6-5	TRBJ1-5	CASSPHPGGQGNQPQHF
16	TRBV7-8	TRBJ2-5	CASSPRGTPSQETQYF
14	TRBV5-5	TRBJ1-4	CASKSGATNEKLFF
18	TRBV18	TRBJ2-3	CASSTPISWWVSTDTQYF
13	TRBV29-1	TRBJ2-2	CSVGQGDAGELFF
15	TRBV5-1	TRBJ1-2	CASSREDRLSYGYTF
17	TRBV10-3	TRBJ2-1	CAISVLRAAGGGDEQSF
15	TRBV12-3/TRBV12-4	TRBJ2-1	CASRSDRADVREQFF
14	TRBV20-1	TRBJ2-3	CSPQKSGSTDTQYF
15	TRBV20-1	TRBJ2-4	CSARAPSGRGQIQYF
14	TRBV12-3/TRBV12-4	TRBJ2-7	CASSLGTGLYEQYF
14	TRBV30	TRBJ2-3	CACPASGSTDTQYF
15	TRBV4-3	TRBJ2-5	CASSQDRGGRETQYF
12	TRBV6-2/TRBV6-3	TRBJ2-1	CASSLSDQGQFF
13	TRBV7-2	TRBJ1-4	CASSGEANEKLFF
18	TRBV6-1	TRBJ1-5	CASSFRMGFYSSNQPQHF